What follows are 30 T cell receptor beta chains derived from one specimen sequenced in a study of shared clonotypes between healthy human individuals. Clones were sequenced by immunoSEQ multiplex PCR, and TCRdb holds only the in-frame ones, with some missing. The data contain millions of clones, just over 90% of them singletons. The sample was naive CD4+ T cells from PBMCs. Subset given: CD45RA+ positively selected. Source of these receptors: a man aged 18 to 30 in good health. Some clones in this sample may be carry-over from other donors' samples.

This chain joins TRBV7-2 and TRBJ2-3; D unresolved. V was shortened by 3 bases and J by 6 bases, with 16 bases between the two germline ends. Germline V gives CDR1 SGHTA, CDR2 FQGNSA. This CDR3 comprises 15 residues. CDR3: CASSFRPPYTDTQYF. The CDR3 bases are TGTGCCAGCAGCTTCAGGCCCCCATATACGGATACGCAGTATTTT.

The chain uses TRBV6-1 and TRBJ2-5; weak D call: TRBD2 (6 bases). Germline CDR1 MNHNS, CDR2 SASEGT. The CDR3 has 13 residues. V lost 5 bases, J lost 9 bases, and 16 bases lay in between. The CDR3 loop is CASSPREERSQYF. DNA for the CDR3: TGTGCCAGCAGTCCAAGGGAGGAGCGCTCCCAGTACTTC.

V gene TRBV11-3 combines with J gene TRBJ2-5; TRBD1 matches at 8 bases. The germline V gene encodes CDR1 SGHNT and CDR2 YENEEA. The CDR3 is 13 residues long. With 3 bases clipped from V and 5 bases from J, the junction kept 2 bases outside the gene matches. CDR3 residues: CASSLYRGETQYF. For the CDR3, the DNA is TGTGCCAGCAGCTTGTACAGGGGGGAGACCCAGTACTTC.

The gene calls are TRBV5-6 and TRBJ2-2; D unresolved. Trimming stripped 3 bases from V and 4 bases from J, with 10 bases between. CDR3 size: 14 residues. CDR1 is SGHDT, CDR2 YYEEEE, per germline. CDR3 amino acids: CASSSLGLTGELFF. CDR3 nucleotides: TGTGCCAGCAGCTCCTTAGGGCTCACCGGGGAGCTGTTTTTT. The full variable domain, in which reference TRBV5-6 and TRBJ2-2 provide the parts outside the CDR3, is DAGVTQSPTHLIKTRGQQVTLRCSPKSGHDTVSWYQQALGQGPQFIFQYYEEEERQRGNFPDRFSGHQFPNYSSELNVNALLLGDSALYLCASSSLGLTGELFFGEGSRLTVL.

The chain uses TRBV7-2 and TRBJ2-7; 9 nucleotides match TRBD1. V shed 7 bases, J shed 5 bases, and the junction held 6 bases outside the gene matches. This CDR3 comprises 13 residues. CDR1 SGHTA and CDR2 FQGNSA come from the germline V gene. CDR3 DNA: TGTGCCAGCACCGGGACAGGGCCCGACGAGCAGTACTTC. It codes for CASTGTGPDEQYF.

J is TRBJ2-1 and V is TRBV5-1; the D gene is possibly TRBD2 (6 bases). With 1 base removed from V and 2 bases from J, the gap between germline ends came to 13 bases. From germline, CDR1 is SGHRS and CDR2 YFSETQ. This CDR3 has 16 residues. CDR3 protein: CASSLTTGLAYNEQFF. The CDR3 coding sequence is TGCGCCAGCAGCTTGACAACGGGACTGGCCTACAATGAGCAGTTCTTC.

Comment on this clone: The same CDR3 is also encoded by other DNA sequences in this sample. DNA for the CDR3: TGTGCCAGCCGGGACAGGGGAGACATTCAGTACTTC. Its translation: CASRDRGDIQYF. The genes are TRBV2 and TRBJ2-4; 10 bases are shared with TRBD1. The junction had 3 bases not matched to a gene; V was cut back by 8 bases and J by 8 bases. The V gene's germline CDR1 is SNHLY and CDR2 FYNNEI. This CDR3 is built from 12 residues.

The chain employs TRBV6-1 and TRBJ1-3; no clear D gene. CDR1 is MNHNS and CDR2 is SASEGT in the germline V gene. V dropped 0 bases and J dropped 4 bases, with 4 bases sitting between them. The CDR3 sequence is 13 residues long. CDR3 region: CASSEAYGNTIYF. In nucleotides, the CDR3 is TGTGCCAGCAGTGAAGCTTACGGAAACACCATATATTTT.

The chain is built from TRBV21-1 and TRBJ2-7. TRBV21-1 is deemed a pseudogene. The CDR3 consists of 14 residues. In DNA form, the CDR3 reads TGTGCCAGCAGCAAAGGCAAAAAGTCCTACGAGCAGTACTTC. Amino acid sequence: CASSKGKKSYEQYF.

This sequence joins TRBV28 and TRBJ1-5, with 7 bases lining up with TRBD1. CDR3 length: 15 residues. Germline lookup yields CDR1 MDHEN and CDR2 SYDVKM. J lost 2 bases, V lost 7 bases, and 8 bases had no gene match. The CDR3 sequence is CASTGTVLGNQPQHF. For the CDR3, the DNA is TGTGCCAGCACCGGGACAGTCCTAGGCAATCAGCCCCAGCATTTT.

Regarding this clone: The sample contains more than one DNA sequence encoding this CDR3. The CDR3: CASSIEGRQPQHF. The CDR3 coding sequence is TGTGCCAGTAGTATAGAAGGTCGACAGCCCCAGCATTTT. The rearrangement joins TRBV19 to TRBJ1-5; D gene uncertain. The V end lost 0 bases, the J end lost 7 bases, and 7 bases lay between the germline ends. CDR3 length equals 13 residues. Germline V gene data show CDR1 as LNHDA and CDR2 as SQIVND (reference sequence).

The chain is built from TRBV28 and TRBJ2-3; 14 bases agree with TRBD2. Germline lookup yields CDR1 MDHEN and CDR2 SYDVKM. There are 16 residues in the CDR3. The trim removed 3 bases at V and 4 bases at J, leaving 3 bases unmatched. DNA of the CDR3: TGTGCCAGCAGTTTGCCGACTAGCGGGAGGGCAGATACGCAGTATTTT. Translated: CASSLPTSGRADTQYF.

With respect to this clone: Other nucleotide sequences in the sample specify the same CDR3. This chain uses TRBV19 with TRBJ1-1, with a weak D call TRBD1 (6 bases). This CDR3 contains 15 residues. Germline lookup yields CDR1 LNHDA and CDR2 SQIVND (reference sequence). Trimming removed 3 bases from V and 4 bases from J, with 15 bases in between. CDR3 bases: TGTGCCAGTAGTATCAGGCAGGGAGGGGGCACTGAAGCTTTCTTT. Protein: CASSIRQGGGTEAFF.

This clone was picked up one time. The rearrangement uses TRBV7-2 and TRBJ2-5; TRBD1 matches 12 bases. With 5 bases clipped from V and 4 bases from J, the junction kept 5 bases outside the gene matches. Germline V gene sequence: CDR1 SGHTA, CDR2 FQGNSA. The CDR3 runs 15 residues. CDR3 amino acids: CASSLRGQGAETQYF. The CDR3 DNA follows: TGTGCCAGCAGCCTAAGGGGACAGGGGGCAGAGACCCAGTACTTC.

Notes on this clone: Other DNA variants within this sample encode the same CDR3. The chain links TRBV11-3 to TRBJ2-2; D is uncertain. The CDR3 loop spans 14 amino acids. Germline V CDR1 and CDR2: SGHNT, YENEEA. Between the trimmed V and J ends, which lost 1 base and 4 bases, there was a span of 7 bases. The CDR3 nucleotides are TGTGCCAGCAGCTTAGTTCAAGGCACCGGGGAGCTGTTTTTT. Amino acids: CASSLVQGTGELFF. The full variable domain, its missing parts supplied by reference TRBV11-3 and TRBJ2-2, is EAGVVQSPRYKIIEKKQPVAFWCNPISGHNTLYWYLQNLGQGPELLIRYENEEAVDDSQLPKDRFSAERLKGVDSTLKIQPAELGDSAVYLCASSLVQGTGELFFGEGSRLTVL.

For this clone: Other DNA sequences from this sample encode an identical CDR3 as well. The rearrangement joins TRBV29-1 to TRBJ2-3; maybe TRBD1 (6 bases). Trimming removed 2 bases from V and 3 bases from J, with 9 bases in between. The CDR3 runs 13 residues. Germline values: CDR1 SQVTM, CDR2 ANQGSEA. CDR3 loop: CSVERGGTDTQYF. CDR3 nucleotide sequence: TGCAGCGTTGAACGAGGGGGTACAGATACGCAGTATTTT.

V is TRBV19 and J is TRBJ2-7; D is possibly TRBD1 (5 bases). V dropped 1 base and J dropped 2 bases, with 12 bases sitting between them. Germline V gives CDR1 LNHDA, CDR2 SQIVND (reference sequence). CDR3 length: 15 amino acids. For the CDR3, the DNA is TGTGCCAGTAGTATAGGCGGAAGGGGCCCCTACGAGCAGTACTTC. This encodes CASSIGGRGPYEQYF. The entire variable domain, with the rest obtained from reference TRBV19 and TRBJ2-7, is as follows: DGGITQSPKYLFRKEGQNVTLSCEQNLNHDAMYWYRQDPGQGLRLIYYSQIVNDFQKGDIAEGYSVSREKKESFPLTVTSAQKNPTAFYLCASSIGGRGPYEQYFGPGTRLTVT.

The chain uses TRBV25-1 and TRBJ2-7; the match to TRBD1 covers 8 bases. In germline, CDR1 is MGHDK, CDR2 SYGVNS. V lost 4 bases and J lost 1; bases outside the gene matches: 9. This CDR3 spans 16 amino acids. The CDR3 bases are TGTGCCAGCAGTGCTTTGGACAGGGTAAAATCCTACGAGCAGTACTTC. This gives the protein CASSALDRVKSYEQYF.

The chain uses TRBV9 and TRBJ2-5; 7 bases fit TRBD1. Germline-derived CDR1 and CDR2 are SGDLS and YYNGEE. CDR3 length equals 16 residues. Trimming cost V 0 bases and J 2 bases; bases outside gene matches: 7. CDR3 amino acids: CASSVAGTVPQETQYF. The CDR3 bases are TGTGCCAGCAGCGTAGCCGGGACAGTCCCTCAAGAGACCCAGTACTTC. The complete variable domain, with remaining parts taken from reference TRBV9 and TRBJ2-5, reads DSGVTQTPKHLITATGQRVTLRCSPRSGDLSVYWYQQSLDQGLQFLIQYYNGEERAKGNILERFSAQQFPDLHSELNLSSLELGDSALYFCASSVAGTVPQETQYFGPGTRLLVL.

The chain uses TRBV28 and TRBJ1-2, with 7 bases aligning to TRBD1. The CDR3 is 15 amino acids. Unmatched junction bases numbered 6, after V lost 1 base and J lost 4 bases. Germline loops: CDR1 MDHEN, CDR2 SYDVKM. CDR3 protein: CASSLLQGYGYGYTF. In DNA form, the CDR3 reads TGTGCCAGCAGTTTATTACAGGGGTATGGCTATGGCTACACCTTC.

This clone was observed a few times. This rearrangement joins TRBV28 to TRBJ1-1; D unclear. In germline, CDR1 is MDHEN, CDR2 SYDVKM. The CDR3 contains 12 residues. Deletions cut 8 bases from V and 0 bases from J, with 7 bases between. CDR3 in DNA: TGTGCCAGCCGGCCGGTGAACACTGAAGCTTTCTTT. Amino acid sequence: CASRPVNTEAFF.

This chain links TRBV7-9 with TRBJ2-5; TRBD1 or TRBD2 may be the D gene (5 bases each). The germline CDR1 and CDR2 sequences are SEHNR and FQNEAQ (reference sequence). V dropped 4 bases and J dropped 5 bases, with 14 bases sitting between them. This CDR3 is built from 14 residues. CDR3 sequence (DNA): TGTGCCAGCAGCTCCAGAGGGGCCCCGGAGACCCAGTACTTC. Amino acids: CASSSRGAPETQYF.

J is TRBJ1-1 and V is TRBV28; D might be TRBD1 (5 bases). The CDR3 runs 13 residues. V was shortened by 8 bases and J by 1 base, with 11 bases between the two germline ends. The germline gives CDR1 MDHEN, CDR2 SYDVKM. The CDR3, as DNA: TGTGCCAGCCAAAGGACACCGAACACTGAAGCTTTCTTT. Amino acids: CASQRTPNTEAFF. The full variable domain, completed using reference TRBV28 and TRBJ1-1, is DVKVTQSSRYLVKRTGEKVFLECVQDMDHENMFWYRQDPGLGLRLIYFSYDVKMKEKGDIPEGYSVSREKKERFSLILESASTNQTSMYLCASQRTPNTEAFFGQGTRLTVV.

About this clone itself: The sample has other DNA sequences that encode this CDR3 too. The chain combines TRBV5-5 with TRBJ2-3; TRBD1 aligns across 7 bases. Germline V gene sequence: CDR1 SGHKS, CDR2 YYEKEE (reference sequence). The CDR3 is made up of 14 amino acids. Unmatched junction bases numbered 2, after V lost 0 bases and J lost 4 bases. The CDR3 sequence is CASSLDQGADTQYF. CDR3 coding DNA: TGTGCCAGCAGCTTGGATCAGGGGGCAGATACGCAGTATTTT.

This chain links TRBV18 with TRBJ2-2; 9 nucleotides align to TRBD1. This CDR3 region has 14 residues. The trim removed 8 bases at V and 8 bases at J, leaving 9 bases unmatched. Germline V lookup: CDR1 KGHSH, CDR2 LQKENI. CDR3 coding DNA: TGTGCCAGCGGAGGCGGACAGGGGCCTGGGGAGCTGTTTTTT. Translating gives CASGGGQGPGELFF.

This chain connects TRBV6-6 to TRBJ2-7, with D tentatively TRBD1 (5 bases). Germline V CDR1 and CDR2: MNHNY, SVGAGI (reference sequence). The ends were cut back, 10 bases at V and 6 bases at J, with 22 bases in the middle. The length of the CDR3 is 14 residues. The CDR3 is CATTLRRGGTEQYF. In DNA form, the CDR3 reads TGTGCCACCACCCTGCGTAGGGGCGGTACCGAGCAGTACTTC.

This clone was seen a single time. Other DNA sequences in this specimen translate into the identical CDR3. The chain recombines TRBV2 with TRBJ2-6; D uncertain. The CDR3 loop spans 13 amino acids. Trimming pared 6 bases from V and 0 bases from J, leaving 3 bases between. Germline lookup yields CDR1 SNHLY and CDR2 FYNNEI. The CDR3 coding sequence is TGTGCCAGCAGGCGCTCTGGGGCCAACGTCCTGACTTTC. The encoded protein is CASRRSGANVLTF.

The V gene is TRBV7-9, the J gene TRBJ1-1; D remains ambiguous. The CDR3 is made up of 15 amino acids. Germline V gene lookup returns CDR1 SEHNR and CDR2 FQNEAQ (reference sequence). V was clipped by 2 bases and J by 7 bases, with 17 bases between them. In DNA, the CDR3 is TGTGCCAGCAGCTTAAACGGACCTTCGGGAGGTGAAGCTTTCTTT. Its translation is CASSLNGPSGGEAFF. Full variable domain (missing parts from reference TRBV7-9 and TRBJ1-1): DTGVSQNPRHKITKRGQNVTFRCDPISEHNRLYWYRQTLGQGPEFLTYFQNEAQLEKSRLLSDRFSAERPKGSFSTLEIQRTEQGDSAMYLCASSLNGPSGGEAFFGQGTRLTVV.

CDR3 coding DNA: TGTGCCAGCAGCCCCGTGGAGGGGAACATTCAGTACTTC. It specifies CASSPVEGNIQYF. The chain employs TRBV14 and TRBJ2-4; D may be TRBD2 (6 bases). Germline-derived CDR1 and CDR2 are SGHDN and FVKESK. CDR3 length equals 13 residues. V was pared by 4 bases and J by 7 bases, with 11 bases between.

A remark on this clone: Other nucleotide sequences from this sample produce the same CDR3. J is TRBJ2-3 and V is TRBV10-3; D call uncertain. The length of the CDR3 is 12 residues. Trimming left V 4 bases short and J 2 bases short, with 4 bases between. Germline lookup yields CDR1 ENHRY and CDR2 SYGVKD. This chain's CDR3 is CAISGNTDTQYF. Written as DNA, the CDR3 is TGTGCCATCAGTGGAAACACAGATACGCAGTATTTT.